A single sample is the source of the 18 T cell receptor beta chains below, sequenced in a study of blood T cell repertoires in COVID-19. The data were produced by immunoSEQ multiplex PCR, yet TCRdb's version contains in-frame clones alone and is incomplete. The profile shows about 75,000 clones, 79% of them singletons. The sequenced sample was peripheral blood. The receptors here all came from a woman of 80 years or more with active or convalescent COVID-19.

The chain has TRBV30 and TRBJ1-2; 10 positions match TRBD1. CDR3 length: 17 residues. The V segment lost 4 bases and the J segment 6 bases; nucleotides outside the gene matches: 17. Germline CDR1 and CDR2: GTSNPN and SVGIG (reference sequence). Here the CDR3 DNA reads TGTGCCTGGATTCCTAGACTCCGGGACAGGGGATGGAATGGCTACACCTTC. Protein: CAWIPRLRDRGWNGYTF.

CDR3 in DNA: TGTGCCAGCAGTGGATTGTCAGGGTTTCGAGAGCCCCAGCATTTT. It is translated as CASSGLSGFREPQHF. J is TRBJ1-5 and V is TRBV2, with D possibly being TRBD1 (5 bases). The ends were cut back, 4 bases at V and 8 bases at J, with 18 bases in the middle. The germline CDR1 and CDR2 sequences are SNHLY and FYNNEI. This CDR3 is built from 15 residues.

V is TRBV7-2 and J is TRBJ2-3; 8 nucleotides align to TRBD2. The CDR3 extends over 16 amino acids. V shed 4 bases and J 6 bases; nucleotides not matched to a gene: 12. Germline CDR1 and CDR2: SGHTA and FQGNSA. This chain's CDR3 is CASSSVGRGAGDTQYF. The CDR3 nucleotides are TGTGCCAGCAGCTCCGTGGGGCGGGGGGCAGGCGATACGCAGTATTTT.

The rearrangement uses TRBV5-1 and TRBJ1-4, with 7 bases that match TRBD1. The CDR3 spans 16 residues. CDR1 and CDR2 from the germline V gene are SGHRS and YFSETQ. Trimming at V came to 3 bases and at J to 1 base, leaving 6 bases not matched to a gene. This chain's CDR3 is CASSWGNRGTNEKLFF. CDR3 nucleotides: TGCGCCAGCAGCTGGGGAAACAGGGGAACTAATGAAAAACTGTTTTTT.

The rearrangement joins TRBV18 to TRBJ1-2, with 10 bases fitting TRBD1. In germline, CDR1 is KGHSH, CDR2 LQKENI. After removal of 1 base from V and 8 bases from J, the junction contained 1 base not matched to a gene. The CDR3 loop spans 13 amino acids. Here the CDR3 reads CASSPLDRGGYTF. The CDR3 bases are TGTGCCAGCTCACCACTGGACAGGGGGGGCTACACCTTC.

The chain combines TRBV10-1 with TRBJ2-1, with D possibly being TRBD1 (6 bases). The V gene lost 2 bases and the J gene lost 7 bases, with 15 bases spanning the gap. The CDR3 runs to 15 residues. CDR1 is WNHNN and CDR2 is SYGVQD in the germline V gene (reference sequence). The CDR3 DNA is TGCGCCAGCAGTGAGCCCGCCAGGGGTCGAAATGAGCAGTTCTTC. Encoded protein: CASSEPARGRNEQFF.

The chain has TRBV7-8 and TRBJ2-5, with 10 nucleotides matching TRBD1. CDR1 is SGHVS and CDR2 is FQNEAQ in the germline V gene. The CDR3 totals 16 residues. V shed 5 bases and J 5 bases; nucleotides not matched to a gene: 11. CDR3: CASSPRGTGDVETQYF. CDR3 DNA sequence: TGTGCCAGCAGCCCCCGGGGGACAGGGGACGTCGAGACCCAGTACTTC.

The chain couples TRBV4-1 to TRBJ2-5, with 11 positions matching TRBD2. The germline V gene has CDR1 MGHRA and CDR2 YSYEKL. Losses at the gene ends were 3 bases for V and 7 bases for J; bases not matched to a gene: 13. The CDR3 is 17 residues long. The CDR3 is CASSQGRGLAGGATQYF. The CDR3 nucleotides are TGCGCCAGCAGCCAGGGGAGGGGTTTAGCGGGAGGGGCGACCCAGTACTTC.

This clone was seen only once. CDR3 protein: CASGLVIWLSEQFF. In nucleotides, the CDR3 is TGTGCTAGTGGTTTGGTAATCTGGCTTTCTGAGCAGTTCTTC. The rearrangement uses TRBV12-5 and TRBJ2-1; D gene unclear. This CDR3 has 14 residues. V was cut by 0 bases and J by 9 bases, with 12 bases left in between. Germline V gene sequence: CDR1 LGHNT, CDR2 FRNRAP.

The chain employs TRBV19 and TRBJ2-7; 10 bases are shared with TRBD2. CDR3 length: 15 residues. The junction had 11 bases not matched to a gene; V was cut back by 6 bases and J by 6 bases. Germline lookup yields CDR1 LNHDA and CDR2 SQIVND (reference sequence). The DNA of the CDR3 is TGTGCCAGTAGGCACCTCCTAGCGGGAGTAAGCGAGCAGTACTTC. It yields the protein CASRHLLAGVSEQYF.

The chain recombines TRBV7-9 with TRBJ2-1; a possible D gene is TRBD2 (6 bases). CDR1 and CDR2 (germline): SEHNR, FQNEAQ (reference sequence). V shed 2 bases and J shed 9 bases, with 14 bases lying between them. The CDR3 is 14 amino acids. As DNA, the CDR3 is TGTGCCAGCAGCTTATCGTACGGGAGTAGTGAGCAGTTCTTC. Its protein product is CASSLSYGSSEQFF.

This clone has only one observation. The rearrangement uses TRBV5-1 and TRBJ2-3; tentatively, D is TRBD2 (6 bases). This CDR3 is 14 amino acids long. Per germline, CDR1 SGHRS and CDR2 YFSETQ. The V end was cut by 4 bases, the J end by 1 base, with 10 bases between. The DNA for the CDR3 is TGCGCCAGCAGCCGGGACTCCCGCACAGATACGCAGTATTTT. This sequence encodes CASSRDSRTDTQYF.

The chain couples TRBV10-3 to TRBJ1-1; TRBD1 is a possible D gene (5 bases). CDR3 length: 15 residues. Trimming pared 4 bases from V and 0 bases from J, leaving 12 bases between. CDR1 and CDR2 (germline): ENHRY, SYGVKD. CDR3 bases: TGTGCCATCAGTGCGACGACAGACTTGAACACTGAAGCTTTCTTT. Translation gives CAISATTDLNTEAFF.

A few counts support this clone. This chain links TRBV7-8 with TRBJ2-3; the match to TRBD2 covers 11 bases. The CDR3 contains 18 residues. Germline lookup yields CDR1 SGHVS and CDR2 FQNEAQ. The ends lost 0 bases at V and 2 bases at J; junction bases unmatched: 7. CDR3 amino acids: CASSLAFGTSGNTDTQYF. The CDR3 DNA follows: TGTGCCAGCAGCTTAGCGTTTGGGACTAGCGGAAACACAGATACGCAGTATTTT.

DNA for the CDR3: TGTGCCAGCAGCAAAACGAAGAGCTCCTACGAGCAGTACTTC. Translating it yields CASSKTKSSYEQYF. The chain joins TRBV21-1 to TRBJ2-7; the table gives TRBD2 as D, unverified against the DNA. TRBV21-1 is a pseudogene locus. This CDR3 is built from 14 residues.

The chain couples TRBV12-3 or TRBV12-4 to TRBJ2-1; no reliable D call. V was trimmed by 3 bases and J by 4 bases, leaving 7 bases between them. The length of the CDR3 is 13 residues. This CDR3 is CASSFSGYNEQFF. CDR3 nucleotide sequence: TGTGCCAGCAGTTTCTCCGGGTACAATGAGCAGTTCTTC.

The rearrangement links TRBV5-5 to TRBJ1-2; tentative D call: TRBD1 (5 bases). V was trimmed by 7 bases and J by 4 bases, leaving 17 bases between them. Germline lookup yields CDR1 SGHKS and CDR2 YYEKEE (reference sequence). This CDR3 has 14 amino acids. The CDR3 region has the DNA TGTGCCAGCTCCCAAACGGGGGGTACCTATGGCTACACCTTC. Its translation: CASSQTGGTYGYTF.

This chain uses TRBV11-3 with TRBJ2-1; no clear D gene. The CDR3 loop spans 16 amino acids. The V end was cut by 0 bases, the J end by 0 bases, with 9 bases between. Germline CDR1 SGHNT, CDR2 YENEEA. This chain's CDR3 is CASSLDGPSSYNEQFF. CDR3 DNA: TGTGCCAGCAGCTTAGATGGCCCCAGCTCCTACAATGAGCAGTTCTTC.